The rows below give T cell receptor beta chains drawn from one sample of a study of tumor-infiltrating lymphocytes in localized non-small cell lung cancer. The method was immunoSEQ multiplex PCR; TCRdb's version includes in-frame clones alone and lacks a portion of them. The repertoire holds about 12,000 clones, with 65% to 85% as singletons. Sample: lung tumor tissue. Every receptor here comes from a human donor with non-small cell lung cancer. The CDR3 runs from the conserved cysteine through the conserved F or W. D genes are given only for firm matches. Size values are once, few and many counts, or a class for expanded clones, and some rows have none.

j_call: TRBJ1-2; clone_size: -; cdr3_length: 13; v_call: TRBV29-1; d_call: -; cdr3_aa: CSVPSGTTYGYTF; cdr3_nt: TGCAGCGTGCCTTCCGGGACTACATATGGCTACACCTTC
j_call: TRBJ1-3; clone_size: -; cdr3_length: 15; v_call: TRBV19; d_call: TRBD1; cdr3_aa: CASKGTGNSGNTIYF; cdr3_nt: TGTGCCAGTAAAGGGACAGGGAACTCTGGAAACACCATATATTTT
j_call: TRBJ2-7; clone_size: -; cdr3_length: 15; v_call: TRBV12-5; d_call: -; cdr3_aa: CASGLEQGYSYEQYF; cdr3_nt: TGTGCTAGTGGTTTGGAACAGGGTTACTCCTACGAGCAGTACTTC
j_call: TRBJ2-7; clone_size: -; cdr3_length: 15; v_call: TRBV27; d_call: -; cdr3_aa: CASNSQGPSSYEQYF; cdr3_nt: TGTGCCAGCAACTCACAGGGCCCTAGTTCCTACGAGCAGTACTTC
j_call: TRBJ1-1; clone_size: -; cdr3_length: 15; v_call: TRBV5-1; d_call: TRBD1; cdr3_aa: CASSLTGTRVGEAFF; cdr3_nt: TGCGCCAGCAGCCTGACAGGGACTCGGGTGGGTGAAGCTTTCTTT
j_call: TRBJ2-5; clone_size: -; cdr3_length: 17; v_call: TRBV4-2; d_call: -; cdr3_aa: CASSQDSGGGVQETQYF; cdr3_nt: TGTGCCAGCAGCCAAGATTCGGGCGGCGGGGTCCAAGAGACCCAGTACTTC
j_call: TRBJ2-2; clone_size: once; cdr3_length: 15; v_call: TRBV5-5; d_call: -; cdr3_aa: CASSEGPRDTGELFF; cdr3_nt: TGTGCCAGCAGCGAGGGACCCCGTGACACCGGGGAGCTGTTTTTT
j_call: TRBJ2-7; clone_size: -; cdr3_length: 12; v_call: TRBV11-2; d_call: -; cdr3_aa: CASTHLESEQYF; cdr3_nt: TGTGCCAGCACCCACTTAGAAAGCGAGCAGTACTTC
j_call: TRBJ2-6; clone_size: once; cdr3_length: 15; v_call: TRBV27; d_call: -; cdr3_aa: CASRRVSSGANVLTF; cdr3_nt: TGTGCCAGCAGGCGGGTTTCCTCTGGGGCCAACGTCCTGACTTTC
j_call: TRBJ2-1; clone_size: once; cdr3_length: 13; v_call: TRBV14; d_call: -; cdr3_aa: CASSQALDNEQFF; cdr3_nt: TGTGCCAGCAGCCAAGCCCTCGACAATGAGCAGTTCTTC
j_call: TRBJ2-1; clone_size: -; cdr3_length: 14; v_call: TRBV7-7; d_call: -; cdr3_aa: CASSLAGGRNEQFF; cdr3_nt: TGTGCCAGCAGCTTAGCTGGGGGCCGGAATGAGCAGTTCTTC
j_call: TRBJ2-3; clone_size: -; cdr3_length: 16; v_call: TRBV7-9; d_call: TRBD1; cdr3_aa: CASSGNRGRSTDTQYF; cdr3_nt: TGTGCCAGCAGCGGTAACAGGGGGCGCAGCACAGATACGCAGTATTTT
j_call: TRBJ1-3; clone_size: -; cdr3_length: 12; v_call: TRBV10-3; d_call: -; cdr3_aa: CAISEIGNTIYF; cdr3_nt: TGTGCCATCAGTGAGATAGGGAACACCATATATTTT
j_call: TRBJ1-2; clone_size: large; cdr3_length: 13; v_call: TRBV30; d_call: -; cdr3_aa: CAWTTGTFDGYTF; cdr3_nt: TGTGCCTGGACTACGGGGACCTTTGATGGCTACACCTTC
j_call: TRBJ1-3; clone_size: -; cdr3_length: 17; v_call: TRBV19; d_call: -; cdr3_aa: CASSIPEDPKFGNTIYF; cdr3_nt: TGTGCCAGTAGTATCCCGGAGGACCCCAAGTTTGGAAACACCATATATTTT
j_call: TRBJ2-5; clone_size: -; cdr3_length: 12; v_call: TRBV18; d_call: -; cdr3_aa: CASSPYPETQYF; cdr3_nt: TGTGCCAGCTCACCATATCCTGAGACCCAGTACTTC
j_call: TRBJ1-3; clone_size: -; cdr3_length: 12; v_call: TRBV7-2; d_call: -; cdr3_aa: CASSLHGNTIYF; cdr3_nt: TGTGCCAGCAGCTTACACGGAAACACCATATATTTT
j_call: TRBJ2-5; clone_size: -; cdr3_length: 16; v_call: TRBV5-6; d_call: -; cdr3_aa: CASSLVRGRLRETQYF; cdr3_nt: TGTGCCAGCAGCTTGGTAAGGGGACGCCTCCGGGAGACCCAGTACTTC
j_call: TRBJ2-3; clone_size: -; cdr3_length: 12; v_call: TRBV5-1; d_call: -; cdr3_aa: CASSEFTDTQYF; cdr3_nt: TGCGCCAGCAGCGAATTCACAGATACGCAGTATTTT
j_call: TRBJ1-5; clone_size: once; cdr3_length: 14; v_call: TRBV7-9; d_call: -; cdr3_aa: CASSPGGINQPQHF; cdr3_nt: TGTGCCAGCAGCCCGGGTGGGATCAATCAGCCCCAGCATTTT
j_call: TRBJ2-7; clone_size: -; cdr3_length: 12; v_call: TRBV2; d_call: -; cdr3_aa: CASSVQFYEQYF; cdr3_nt: TGTGCCAGCAGTGTCCAGTTTTACGAGCAGTACTTC
j_call: TRBJ1-2; clone_size: -; cdr3_length: 16; v_call: TRBV27; d_call: TRBD1; cdr3_aa: CASSSRGTGVGSGYTF; cdr3_nt: TGTGCCAGCAGTTCACGTGGGACAGGGGTTGGATCTGGCTACACCTTC
j_call: TRBJ2-4; clone_size: -; cdr3_length: 15; v_call: TRBV14; d_call: -; cdr3_aa: CASSQVTDYKNIQYF; cdr3_nt: TGTGCCAGCAGCCAAGTAACCGACTACAAAAACATTCAGTACTTC
j_call: TRBJ1-1; clone_size: -; cdr3_length: 14; v_call: TRBV5-1; d_call: TRBD1; cdr3_aa: CASSGTGRHTEAFF; cdr3_nt: TGCGCCAGCAGCGGGACAGGGCGGCACACTGAAGCTTTCTTT
j_call: TRBJ1-1; clone_size: -; cdr3_length: 17; v_call: TRBV5-1; d_call: -; cdr3_aa: CASSLPLEEKLNTEAFF; cdr3_nt: TGCGCCAGCAGCTTGCCTCTGGAGGAGAAACTGAACACTGAAGCTTTCTTT
j_call: TRBJ1-1; clone_size: -; cdr3_length: 16; v_call: TRBV6-5; d_call: -; cdr3_aa: CASSFPRGGMNTEAFF; cdr3_nt: TGTGCCAGCAGTTTCCCCCGGGGAGGGATGAACACTGAAGCTTTCTTT
j_call: TRBJ2-7; clone_size: once; cdr3_length: 12; v_call: TRBV5-1; d_call: -; cdr3_aa: CASSSDSYEQYF; cdr3_nt: TGCGCCAGCAGCTCCGACAGCTACGAGCAGTACTTC
j_call: TRBJ1-1; clone_size: -; cdr3_length: 12; v_call: TRBV7-9; d_call: -; cdr3_aa: CASSAMNTEAFF; cdr3_nt: TGTGCCAGCAGCGCCATGAACACTGAAGCTTTCTTT
j_call: TRBJ1-2; clone_size: -; cdr3_length: 12; v_call: TRBV1; d_call: -; cdr3_aa: CTSSHTGNGYTF; cdr3_nt: TGCACCAGCAGCCATACAGGAAACGGCTACACCTTC
j_call: TRBJ2-7; clone_size: -; cdr3_length: 15; v_call: TRBV6-5; d_call: TRBD1; cdr3_aa: CASRTATGEAYEQYF; cdr3_nt: TGTGCCAGCAGGACGGCGACAGGGGAGGCCTACGAGCAGTACTTC
j_call: TRBJ1-5; clone_size: -; cdr3_length: 13; v_call: TRBV27; d_call: -; cdr3_aa: CASSSGAPQPQHF; cdr3_nt: TGTGCCAGCAGTTCTGGGGCCCCCCAGCCCCAGCATTTT
j_call: TRBJ2-1; clone_size: -; cdr3_length: 13; v_call: TRBV5-4; d_call: TRBD1; cdr3_aa: CASTVDRGNEQFF; cdr3_nt: TGTGCCAGCACCGTGGACAGGGGCAATGAGCAGTTCTTC
j_call: TRBJ2-5; clone_size: -; cdr3_length: 16; v_call: TRBV5-5; d_call: TRBD2; cdr3_aa: CASSPRTSGGWETQYF; cdr3_nt: TGTGCCAGCAGTCCTCGGACTAGCGGGGGGTGGGAGACCCAGTACTTC
j_call: TRBJ1-2; clone_size: few; cdr3_length: 15; v_call: TRBV6-5; d_call: TRBD1; cdr3_aa: CASSYGQGLDYGYTF; cdr3_nt: TGTGCCAGCAGTTACGGACAGGGATTGGACTATGGCTACACCTTC
j_call: TRBJ1-4; clone_size: -; cdr3_length: 13; v_call: TRBV5-4; d_call: -; cdr3_aa: CASSLWTDEKLFF; cdr3_nt: TGTGCCAGCAGCCTATGGACAGATGAAAAACTGTTTTTT
j_call: TRBJ1-1; clone_size: medium-sized; cdr3_length: 13; v_call: TRBV14; d_call: -; cdr3_aa: CASSPGQNTEAFF; cdr3_nt: TGTGCCAGCAGCCCCGGACAGAACACTGAAGCTTTCTTT
j_call: TRBJ1-4; clone_size: -; cdr3_length: 13; v_call: TRBV19; d_call: -; cdr3_aa: CASSAGWKEKLFF; cdr3_nt: TGTGCCAGTAGTGCAGGGTGGAAAGAAAAACTATTTTTT
j_call: TRBJ1-1; clone_size: -; cdr3_length: 14; v_call: TRBV4-3; d_call: -; cdr3_aa: CASSQDPVNTEAFF; cdr3_nt: TGCGCCAGCAGCCAAGATCCGGTGAACACTGAAGCTTTCTTT
j_call: TRBJ2-7; clone_size: -; cdr3_length: 12; v_call: TRBV5-1; d_call: -; cdr3_aa: CASSLTAYEQYF; cdr3_nt: TGCGCCAGCAGCTTGACCGCCTACGAGCAGTACTTC
j_call: TRBJ2-7; clone_size: -; cdr3_length: 14; v_call: TRBV6-5; d_call: TRBD1; cdr3_aa: CASSYLTGGYEQYF; cdr3_nt: TGTGCCAGCAGTTACCTGACAGGGGGCTACGAGCAGTACTTC
j_call: TRBJ1-2; clone_size: -; cdr3_length: 17; v_call: TRBV21-1; d_call: -; cdr3_aa: CASTLSGTGGLSYGYTF; cdr3_nt: TGTGCCAGCACTTTATCCGGGACAGGGGGCTTAAGCTATGGCTACACCTTC
j_call: TRBJ2-7; clone_size: -; cdr3_length: 12; v_call: TRBV5-1; d_call: -; cdr3_aa: CASSLRADEQYF; cdr3_nt: TGCGCCAGCAGCTTGAGGGCGGACGAGCAGTACTTC
j_call: TRBJ1-3; clone_size: -; cdr3_length: 15; v_call: TRBV5-8; d_call: -; cdr3_aa: CASSPGLNSGNTIYF; cdr3_nt: TGTGCCAGCAGCCCTGGACTGAACTCTGGAAACACCATATATTTT
j_call: TRBJ2-7; clone_size: -; cdr3_length: 17; v_call: TRBV19; d_call: TRBD1; cdr3_aa: CARIWTGFYPRSYEQYF; cdr3_nt: TGTGCCAGGATCTGGACAGGGTTTTACCCCCGCTCCTACGAGCAGTACTTC
j_call: TRBJ2-2; clone_size: -; cdr3_length: 14; v_call: TRBV7-9; d_call: -; cdr3_aa: CASSFGTLTGELFF; cdr3_nt: TGTGCCAGCAGCTTCGGGACACTCACCGGGGAGCTGTTTTTT
j_call: TRBJ2-5; clone_size: few; cdr3_length: 14; v_call: TRBV5-1; d_call: -; cdr3_aa: CASSLGLPQETQYF; cdr3_nt: TGCGCCAGCAGCTTGGGACTCCCCCAAGAGACCCAGTACTTC
j_call: TRBJ1-1; clone_size: few; cdr3_length: 15; v_call: TRBV6-5; d_call: -; cdr3_aa: CASSYLQGGDTEAFF; cdr3_nt: TGTGCCAGCAGTTACCTACAGGGAGGGGACACTGAAGCTTTCTTT
j_call: TRBJ1-5; clone_size: -; cdr3_length: 11; v_call: TRBV25-1; d_call: -; cdr3_aa: CASSGDQPQHF; cdr3_nt: TGTGCCAGCAGTGGCGATCAGCCCCAGCATTTT
j_call: TRBJ2-7; clone_size: -; cdr3_length: 15; v_call: TRBV14; d_call: TRBD1; cdr3_aa: CASSQDPRGHDEQYF; cdr3_nt: TGTGCCAGCAGCCAAGATCCCAGGGGGCACGACGAGCAGTACTTC